One and the same sample provided the 12 T cell receptor beta chains below, sequenced in a study of cytomegalovirus exposure and HLA in healthy donors. The primer mix had 60 Vbeta and 13 Jbeta primers. This table comes from immunoSEQ multiplex PCR, and its TCRdb copy is limited to in-frame clones, with some not included. The table has roughly 140,000 clones, roughly 64% seen once; the top ten hold about 2.9%. Sample: PBMCs. Receptor source: a woman aged 25 to 39 in good health and CMV-seropositive.

The chain combines TRBV7-8 with TRBJ2-5, with TRBD2 matching over 7 bases. The CDR3 spans 14 residues. Trimming removed 5 bases from V and 7 bases from J; junction bases left unmatched: 10. Germline loops: CDR1 SGHVS, CDR2 FQNEAQ. CDR3: CASSPLVGGGTQYF. CDR3 bases: TGTGCCAGCAGCCCCCTCGTTGGGGGGGGGACCCAGTACTTC. Using reference TRBV7-8 and TRBJ2-5 for the parts outside the CDR3, the full variable domain is GAGVSQSPRYKVAKRGQDVALRCDPISGHVSLFWYQQALGQGPEFLTYFQNEAQLDKSGLPSDRFFAERPEGSVSTLKIQRTQQEDSAVYLCASSPLVGGGTQYFGPGTRLLVL.

This chain uses TRBV6-5 with TRBJ1-4, with D tentatively TRBD1 (6 bases). The germline V gene has CDR1 MNHEY and CDR2 SVGAGI. The CDR3 loop spans 15 amino acids. V was pared by 0 bases and J by 10 bases, with 15 bases between. CDR3 residues: CASSYSNRGAGKLFF. In DNA form, the CDR3 reads TGTGCCAGCAGTTACTCGAATCGGGGGGCGGGAAAACTGTTTTTT.

The V gene is TRBV7-8, the J gene TRBJ2-2, with 8 bases lining up with TRBD2. The CDR3 is made up of 16 amino acids. Germline lookup yields CDR1 SGHVS and CDR2 FQNEAQ. The trim removed 4 bases at V and 0 bases at J, leaving 4 bases unmatched. The CDR3 protein is CASSSFSGANTGELFF. DNA for the CDR3: TGTGCCAGCAGCTCATTTAGCGGGGCGAACACCGGGGAGCTGTTTTTT. The full variable domain, with the rest looked up from reference TRBV7-8 and TRBJ2-2, is GAGVSQSPRYKVAKRGQDVALRCDPISGHVSLFWYQQALGQGPEFLTYFQNEAQLDKSGLPSDRFFAERPEGSVSTLKIQRTQQEDSAVYLCASSSFSGANTGELFFGEGSRLTVL.

This clone was observed a handful of times. The chain uses TRBV5-1 and TRBJ2-5, with 10 bases identical to TRBD2. V lost 2 bases and J lost 3; bases outside the gene matches: 4. The CDR3 extends over 15 amino acids. Germline V gene lookup returns CDR1 SGHRS and CDR2 YFSETQ. In nucleotides, the CDR3 is TGCGCCAGCAGCTTCCTAGCGGGAGTGGAAGAGACCCAGTACTTC. It translates to CASSFLAGVEETQYF.

A few counts support this clone. The chain is built from TRBV5-4 and TRBJ2-7, with 11 positions matching TRBD2. This CDR3 has 16 residues. J gave up 1 base and V 0 bases, and 3 bases lay outside the gene matches. CDR1 SGHNT and CDR2 YYREEE come from the germline V gene (reference sequence). Written as DNA, the CDR3 is TGTGCCAGCAGCTTGGATTTAGCGGGAGGGTCCTACGAGCAGTACTTC. Translating it yields CASSLDLAGGSYEQYF.

This chain uses TRBV11-2 with TRBJ2-1, with D unclear. V gave up 5 bases and J gave up 14 bases, with 13 bases separating them. Germline CDR1 SGHAT, CDR2 FQNNGV. CDR3 length: 11 residues. CDR3 nucleotides: TGTGCCAGCAGCACCTCCCTAGAGAAGTTCTTC. The encoded protein is CASSTSLEKFF.

In its sample, this clone was seen a few times. J is TRBJ1-3 and V is TRBV6-1; D gene uncertain. The CDR3 runs 17 residues. CDR1 and CDR2 from the germline V gene are MNHNS and SASEGT. Trimming pared 0 bases from V and 4 bases from J, leaving 16 bases between. The CDR3: CASSEARRLSAGNTIYF. In nucleotides, the CDR3 is TGTGCCAGCAGTGAAGCGCGTCGACTCTCGGCCGGAAACACCATATATTTT.

This clone was recorded a few times. The CDR3 DNA follows: TGTGCCAGCACAACCCCAGGGTTGGGAAACATTCAGTACTTC. This sequence encodes CASTTPGLGNIQYF. The chain has TRBV4-2 and TRBJ2-4; D is perhaps TRBD1 (5 bases). CDR1 is LGHNA and CDR2 is YNFKEQ in the germline V gene. The germline V and J ends were trimmed by 7 bases and 6 bases, with 16 bases remaining between them. This CDR3 spans 14 amino acids.

The chain joins TRBV10-3 to TRBJ2-3; a possible D gene is TRBD2 (6 bases). Germline values: CDR1 ENHRY, CDR2 SYGVKD. The CDR3 is 14 residues long. V lost 10 bases and J lost 4, with 18 bases in between. In DNA form, the CDR3 reads TGTGCCACGAGGGACTTAATAGATTCAGATACGCAGTATTTT. Translating it yields CATRDLIDSDTQYF.

This clone was counted a few times. V gene TRBV5-1 combines with J gene TRBJ1-2; tentatively, D is TRBD1 (6 bases). The CDR3 extends over 14 amino acids. V lost 0 bases, J lost 8 bases, and 14 bases lay in between. The germline V gene encodes CDR1 SGHRS and CDR2 YFSETQ. The chain's CDR3 is CASSLGGQKFGYTF. DNA of the CDR3: TGCGCCAGCAGCTTGGGGGGACAAAAATTCGGCTACACCTTC. Complete variable domain (other parts from reference TRBV5-1 and TRBJ1-2): KAGVTQTPRYLIKTRGQQVTLSCSPISGHRSVSWYQQTPGQGLQFLFEYFSETQRNKGNFPGRFSGRQFSNSRSEMNVSTLELGDSALYLCASSLGGQKFGYTFGSGTRLTVV.

The chain links TRBV6-1 to TRBJ2-1; 9 positions agree with TRBD1. Germline trimming cut 6 bases from V and 4 bases from J; bases unmatched to any gene: 4. The CDR3 is 14 residues long. The V gene's germline CDR1 is MNHNS and CDR2 SASEGT. CDR3 DNA: TGTGCCAGCAGAAGGGACAGGGATTACAATGAGCAGTTCTTC. This translates into CASRRDRDYNEQFF.

The chain joins TRBV2 to TRBJ2-7; TRBD1 matches 8 bases. CDR1 is SNHLY and CDR2 is FYNNEI in the germline V gene. After removal of 8 bases from V and 1 base from J, the junction contained 7 bases not matched to a gene. The length of the CDR3 is 14 residues. This CDR3 is CASLSRDRSYEQYF. The CDR3 DNA is TGTGCCAGCCTGTCGAGGGACAGGTCCTACGAGCAGTACTTC.